These T cell receptor beta chains were read from a single sample in a study of blood T cells in healthy people across ages. TCRdb re-analysed the 5' RACE reads in MiXCR, keeping a single row per CDR3 protein. The data contain over 1,500,000 distinct CDR3 sequences, around 48% of them singletons. The sequencing sample was made of blood. These receptors were collected from a woman in her forties in good health. The CDR3 runs from the conserved cysteine through the conserved F or W. D genes are given only for firm matches. The listing skips clone size in some rows; elsewhere it reads once, few, many or a size class.

.	.	TRBV7-2	TRBJ1-6	15	TGTGCCAGCAGCTTAATGGCGACGGCGAATTCACCCCTCCACTTT	CASSLMATANSPLHF
.	.	TRBV7-9	TRBJ1-1	14	TGTGCCAGCAGCTGGGAACAGGGATACACTGAAGCTTTCTTT	CASSWEQGYTEAFF
.	.	TRBV29-1	TRBJ2-3	15	TGCAGCGTTAAGGGGGTAGCGGGTGAAACAGATACGCAGTATTTT	CSVKGVAGETDTQYF
.	.	TRBV5-1	TRBJ2-7	14	TGCGCCAGCAGCTTGTTTCCAGGGAGTGGCGAGCAGTACTTC	CASSLFPGSGEQYF
TRBD1	.	TRBV11-2	TRBJ1-5	15	TGTGCCAGCAGCCCCCGGACAGGGATGGCTCAGCCCCAGCATTTT	CASSPRTGMAQPQHF
TRBD2	.	TRBV6-1	TRBJ2-7	18	TGTGCCAGCAGTGGACCGGGACTAGCGGGGGGGTTAACCTACGAGCAGTACTTC	CASSGPGLAGGLTYEQYF
.	.	TRBV10-1	TRBJ2-1	16	TGCGCCAGCAGCTTCGACAGAGCCAAGAATTACAATGAGCAGTTCTTC	CASSFDRAKNYNEQFF
TRBD1	many	TRBV28	TRBJ2-6	16	TGTGCCAGCATTACAGGGGGCATCATGGGGGCCAACGTCCTGACTTTC	CASITGGIMGANVLTF
.	.	TRBV7-9	TRBJ2-1	12	TGTGCCAGCAGCTTCTCCAGTTGGGAGCAGTTCTTC	CASSFSSWEQFF
TRBD1	few	TRBV7-9	TRBJ2-1	14	TGTGCCAGCAGCTCGACAGGGTACTACAATGAGCAGTTCTTC	CASSSTGYYNEQFF
.	.	TRBV6-2/TRBV6-3	TRBJ1-1	15	TGTGCCAGCAGTTACTATCCGGGCGGGAACACTGAAGCTTTCTTT	CASSYYPGGNTEAFF
TRBD2	.	TRBV20-1	TRBJ2-3	16	TGCAGTGCTAGAGGGGGACTAGCGGGGCCCACAGATACGCAGTATTTT	CSARGGLAGPTDTQYF
TRBD1	.	TRBV4-3	TRBJ2-7	15	TGCGCCAGCAGCCAGCCCAGACAGGGGGTCTACGAGCAGTACTTC	CASSQPRQGVYEQYF
TRBD2	few	TRBV29-1	TRBJ2-1	14	TGCAGCGTTGGCCCAGCGGGAGTTGTCAATGAGCAGTTCTTC	CSVGPAGVVNEQFF
.	few	TRBV20-1	TRBJ2-5	13	TGCAGTGCTAGGATCGCCAGGGATGAGACCCAGTACTTC	CSARIARDETQYF
TRBD1	once	TRBV2	TRBJ2-6	20	TGTGCCAGCAGACTTGAAAACCGGGACAGGGGGCGCACTGGGGCCAACGTCCTGACTTTC	CASRLENRDRGRTGANVLTF
TRBD1	.	TRBV28	TRBJ2-5	17	TGTGCCAGCAGATACAATCCCCGGGACAGGGCTCAAGAGACCCAGTACTTC	CASRYNPRDRAQETQYF
.	.	TRBV20-1	TRBJ1-2	13	TGCAGTGCTCCTCTGGAGGCTACCTATGGCTACACCTTC	CSAPLEATYGYTF
.	.	TRBV6-2/TRBV6-3	TRBJ1-1	13	TGTGCCAGCAGTTACCTACGACGGGATGAAGCTTTCTTT	CASSYLRRDEAFF